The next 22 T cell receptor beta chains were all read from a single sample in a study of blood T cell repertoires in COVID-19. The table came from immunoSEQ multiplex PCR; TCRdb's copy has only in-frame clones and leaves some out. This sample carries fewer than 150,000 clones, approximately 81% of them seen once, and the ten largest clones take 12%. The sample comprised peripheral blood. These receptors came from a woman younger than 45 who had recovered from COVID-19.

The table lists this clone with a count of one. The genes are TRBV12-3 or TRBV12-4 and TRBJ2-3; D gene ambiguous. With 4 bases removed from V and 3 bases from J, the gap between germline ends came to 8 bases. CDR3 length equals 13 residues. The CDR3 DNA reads TGTGCCAGCAGTTGGGCTGGGACAGATACGCAGTATTTT. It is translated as CASSWAGTDTQYF.

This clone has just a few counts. This CDR3 reads CASSPDREYGYTF. The CDR3 nucleotides read TGTGCCAGCAGCCCCGACAGGGAATATGGCTACACCTTC. The chain links TRBV9 to TRBJ1-2; TRBD1 matches 7 bases. The CDR3 loop spans 13 amino acids. Germline V CDR1 and CDR2: SGDLS, YYNGEE. Trimming at V came to 4 bases and at J to 5 bases, leaving 5 bases not matched to a gene.

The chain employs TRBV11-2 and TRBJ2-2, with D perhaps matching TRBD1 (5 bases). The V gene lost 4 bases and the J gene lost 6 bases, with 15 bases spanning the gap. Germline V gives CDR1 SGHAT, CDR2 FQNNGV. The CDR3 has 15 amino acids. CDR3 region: CASSSRTRASGELFF. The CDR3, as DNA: TGTGCCAGCAGCTCCCGGACAAGAGCGTCCGGGGAGCTGTTTTTT.

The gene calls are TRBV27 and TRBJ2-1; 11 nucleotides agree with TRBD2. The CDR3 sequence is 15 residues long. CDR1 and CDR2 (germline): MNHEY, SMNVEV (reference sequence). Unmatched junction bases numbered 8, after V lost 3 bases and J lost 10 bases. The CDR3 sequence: CASSFFSGGAREQFF. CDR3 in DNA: TGTGCCAGCAGTTTCTTTAGCGGGGGGGCCAGGGAGCAGTTCTTC.

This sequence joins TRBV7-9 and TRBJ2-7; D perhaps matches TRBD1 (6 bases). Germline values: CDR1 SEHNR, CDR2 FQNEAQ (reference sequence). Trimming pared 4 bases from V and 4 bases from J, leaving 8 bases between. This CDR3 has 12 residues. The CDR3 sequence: CASSSDRYEQYF. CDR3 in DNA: TGTGCCAGCAGCTCCGACAGGTACGAGCAGTACTTC.

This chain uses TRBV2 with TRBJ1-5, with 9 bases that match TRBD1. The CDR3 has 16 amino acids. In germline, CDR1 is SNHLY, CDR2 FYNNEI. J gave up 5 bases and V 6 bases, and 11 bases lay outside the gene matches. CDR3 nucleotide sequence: TGTGCCAGCAGGGGGGCCACAGGGGGCGGCGATCAGCCCCAGCATTTT. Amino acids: CASRGATGGGDQPQHF.

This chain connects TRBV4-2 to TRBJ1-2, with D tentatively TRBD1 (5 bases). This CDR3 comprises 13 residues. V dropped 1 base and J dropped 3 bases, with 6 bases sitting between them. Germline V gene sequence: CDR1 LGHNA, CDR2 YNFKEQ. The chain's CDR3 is CASSQVRDYGYTF. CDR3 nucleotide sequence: TGTGCCAGCAGCCAAGTCAGGGACTATGGCTACACCTTC.

CDR3: CASSPPGQGSTDTQYF. The CDR3, as DNA: TGTGCCAGCTCACCACCGGGACAGGGTAGCACAGATACGCAGTATTTT. J is TRBJ2-3 and V is TRBV18; 9 nucleotides agree with TRBD1. Germline CDR1 KGHSH, CDR2 LQKENI. CDR3 length equals 16 residues. J was trimmed by 0 bases and V by 0 bases; bases with no gene match: 1.

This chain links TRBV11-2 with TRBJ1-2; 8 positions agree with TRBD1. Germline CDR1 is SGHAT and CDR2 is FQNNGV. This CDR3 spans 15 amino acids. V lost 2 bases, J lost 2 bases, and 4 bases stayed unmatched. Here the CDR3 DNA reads TGTGCCAGCAGCTTAATCGACAGGGGAAACTATGGCTACACCTTC. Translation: CASSLIDRGNYGYTF.

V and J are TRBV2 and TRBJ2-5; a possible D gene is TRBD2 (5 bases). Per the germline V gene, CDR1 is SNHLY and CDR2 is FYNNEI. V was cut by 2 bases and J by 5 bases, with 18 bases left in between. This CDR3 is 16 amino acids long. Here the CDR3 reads CASSELPGSSAETQYF. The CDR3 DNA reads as TGTGCCAGCAGTGAATTACCAGGAAGTAGCGCCGAGACCCAGTACTTC.

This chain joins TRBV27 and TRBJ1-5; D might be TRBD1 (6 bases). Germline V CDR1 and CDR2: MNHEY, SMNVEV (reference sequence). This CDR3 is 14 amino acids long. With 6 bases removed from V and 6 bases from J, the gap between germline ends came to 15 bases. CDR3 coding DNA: TGTGCCAGCAGAAGGACAGCTACGGGTCAGCCCCAGCATTTT. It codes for CASRRTATGQPQHF.

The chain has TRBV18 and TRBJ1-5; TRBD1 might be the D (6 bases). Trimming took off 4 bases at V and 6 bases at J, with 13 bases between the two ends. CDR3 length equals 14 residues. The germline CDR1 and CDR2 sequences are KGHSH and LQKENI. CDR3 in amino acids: CASSRTAGSQPQHF. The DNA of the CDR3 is TGTGCCAGCTCACGGACAGCGGGAAGTCAGCCCCAGCATTTT.

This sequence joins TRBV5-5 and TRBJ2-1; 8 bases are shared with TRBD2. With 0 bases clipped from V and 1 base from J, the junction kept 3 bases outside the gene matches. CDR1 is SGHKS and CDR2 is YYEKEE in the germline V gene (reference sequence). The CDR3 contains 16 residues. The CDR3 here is CASSLVPSGSYNEQFF. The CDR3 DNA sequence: TGTGCCAGCAGCTTGGTCCCTAGCGGGTCCTACAATGAGCAGTTCTTC.

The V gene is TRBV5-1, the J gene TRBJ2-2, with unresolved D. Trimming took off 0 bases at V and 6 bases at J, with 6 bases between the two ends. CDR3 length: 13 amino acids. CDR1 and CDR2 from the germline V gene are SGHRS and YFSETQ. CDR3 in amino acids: CASSLAVSGELFF. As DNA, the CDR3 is TGCGCCAGCAGCTTGGCAGTTTCCGGGGAGCTGTTTTTT.

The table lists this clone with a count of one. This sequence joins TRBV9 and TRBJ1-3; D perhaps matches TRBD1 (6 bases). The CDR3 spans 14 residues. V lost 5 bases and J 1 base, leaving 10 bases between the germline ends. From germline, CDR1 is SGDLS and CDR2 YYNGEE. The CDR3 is CASSWGQSGNTIYF. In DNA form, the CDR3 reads TGTGCCAGCAGTTGGGGGCAGTCTGGAAACACCATATATTTT.

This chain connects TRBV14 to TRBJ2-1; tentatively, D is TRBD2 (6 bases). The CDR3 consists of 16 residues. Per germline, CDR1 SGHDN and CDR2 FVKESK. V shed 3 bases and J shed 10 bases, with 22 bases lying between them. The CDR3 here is CASSQIPGPRLGEQFF. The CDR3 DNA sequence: TGTGCCAGCAGCCAGATTCCGGGACCGAGACTAGGGGAGCAGTTCTTC.

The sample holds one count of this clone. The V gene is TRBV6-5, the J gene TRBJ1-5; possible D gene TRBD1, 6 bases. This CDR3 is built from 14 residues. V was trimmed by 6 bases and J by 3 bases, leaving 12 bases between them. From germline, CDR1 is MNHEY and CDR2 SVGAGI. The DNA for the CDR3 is TGTGCCAGCAGAAAACAGGGATACAATCAGCCCCAGCATTTT. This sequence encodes CASRKQGYNQPQHF.

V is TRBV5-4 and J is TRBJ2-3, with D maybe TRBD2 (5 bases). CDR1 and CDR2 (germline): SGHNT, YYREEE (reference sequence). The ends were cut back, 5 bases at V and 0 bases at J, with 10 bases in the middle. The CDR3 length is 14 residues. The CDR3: CASRAGASTDTQYF. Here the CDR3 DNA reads TGTGCCAGCAGGGCGGGCGCAAGCACAGATACGCAGTATTTT.

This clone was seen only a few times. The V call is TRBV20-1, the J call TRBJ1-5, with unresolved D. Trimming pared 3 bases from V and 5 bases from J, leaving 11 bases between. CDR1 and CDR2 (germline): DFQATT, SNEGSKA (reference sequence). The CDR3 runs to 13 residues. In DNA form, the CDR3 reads TGCAGTGCTAGTAGCGGGTCGTATCAGCCCCAGCATTTT. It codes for CSASSGSYQPQHF.

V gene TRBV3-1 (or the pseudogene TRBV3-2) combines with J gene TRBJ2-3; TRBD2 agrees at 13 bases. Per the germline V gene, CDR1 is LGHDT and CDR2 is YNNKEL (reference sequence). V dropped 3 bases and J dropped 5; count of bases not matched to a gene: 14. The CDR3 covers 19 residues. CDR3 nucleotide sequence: TGTGCCAGCAGCCAGGACAAAACTAGCGGGAGGGCCTTGGGAGATACGCAGTATTTT. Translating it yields CASSQDKTSGRALGDTQYF.

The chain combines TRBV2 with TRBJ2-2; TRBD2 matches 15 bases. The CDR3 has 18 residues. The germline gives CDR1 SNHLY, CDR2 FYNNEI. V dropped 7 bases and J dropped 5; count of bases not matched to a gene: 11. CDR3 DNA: TGTGCCAGCACCCCAAGCGGACTAGCGGGAGGGAGGACCGGGGAGCTGTTTTTT. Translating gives CASTPSGLAGGRTGELFF.

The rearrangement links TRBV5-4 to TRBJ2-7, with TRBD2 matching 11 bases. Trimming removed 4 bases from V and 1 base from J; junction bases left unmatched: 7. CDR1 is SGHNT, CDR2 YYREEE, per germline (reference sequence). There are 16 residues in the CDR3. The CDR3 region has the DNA TGTGCCAGCAGCGCGACCGGACTAGCGGGTTCCTACGAGCAGTACTTC. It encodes CASSATGLAGSYEQYF.